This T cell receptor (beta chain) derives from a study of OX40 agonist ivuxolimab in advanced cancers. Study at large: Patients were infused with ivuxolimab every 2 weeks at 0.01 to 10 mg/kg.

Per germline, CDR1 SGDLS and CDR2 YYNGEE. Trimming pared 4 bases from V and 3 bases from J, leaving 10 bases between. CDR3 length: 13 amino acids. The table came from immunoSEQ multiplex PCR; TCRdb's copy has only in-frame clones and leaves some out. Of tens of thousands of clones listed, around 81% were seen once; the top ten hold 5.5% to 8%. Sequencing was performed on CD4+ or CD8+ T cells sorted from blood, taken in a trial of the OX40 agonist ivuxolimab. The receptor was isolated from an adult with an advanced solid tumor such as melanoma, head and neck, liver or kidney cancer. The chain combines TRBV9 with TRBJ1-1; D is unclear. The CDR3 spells CASSNRTYTEAFF. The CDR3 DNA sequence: TGTGCCAGCAGCAACCGAACCTACACTGAAGCTTTCTTT.